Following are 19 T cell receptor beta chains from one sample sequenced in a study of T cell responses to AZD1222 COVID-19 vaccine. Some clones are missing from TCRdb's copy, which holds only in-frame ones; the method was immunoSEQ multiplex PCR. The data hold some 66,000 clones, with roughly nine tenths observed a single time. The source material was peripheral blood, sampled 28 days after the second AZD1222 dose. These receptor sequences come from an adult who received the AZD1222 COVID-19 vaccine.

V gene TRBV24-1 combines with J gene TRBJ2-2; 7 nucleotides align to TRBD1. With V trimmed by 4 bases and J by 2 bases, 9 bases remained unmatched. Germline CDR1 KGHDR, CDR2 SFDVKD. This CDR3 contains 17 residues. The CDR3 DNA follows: TGTGCCACCAGTGACTCACAGGGGATCTCAAACACCGGGGAGCTGTTTTTT. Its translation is CATSDSQGISNTGELFF.

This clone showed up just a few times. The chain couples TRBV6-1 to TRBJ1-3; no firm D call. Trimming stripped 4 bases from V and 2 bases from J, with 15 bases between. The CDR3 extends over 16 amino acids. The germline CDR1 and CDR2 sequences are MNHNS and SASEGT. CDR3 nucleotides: TGTGCCAGCAGTGTCAGCAGCGGATCCGCTGGAAACACCATATATTTT. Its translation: CASSVSSGSAGNTIYF.

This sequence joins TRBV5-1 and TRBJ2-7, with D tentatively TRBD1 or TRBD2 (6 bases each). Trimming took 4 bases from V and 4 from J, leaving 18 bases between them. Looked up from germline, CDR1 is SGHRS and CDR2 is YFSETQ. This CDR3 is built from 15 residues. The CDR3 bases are TGCGCCAGCAGCCCGAGGGGGGAGAATCATTACGAGCAGTACTTC. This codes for CASSPRGENHYEQYF.

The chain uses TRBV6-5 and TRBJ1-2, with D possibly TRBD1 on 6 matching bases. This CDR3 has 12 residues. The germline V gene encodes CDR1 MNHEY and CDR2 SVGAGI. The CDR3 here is CAGGGSGSGYTF. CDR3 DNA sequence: TGTGCAGGGGGAGGCAGCGGGTCAGGCTACACCTTC.

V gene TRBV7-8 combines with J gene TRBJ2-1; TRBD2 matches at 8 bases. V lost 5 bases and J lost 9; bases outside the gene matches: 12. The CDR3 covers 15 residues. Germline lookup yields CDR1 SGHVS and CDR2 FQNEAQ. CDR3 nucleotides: TGTGCCAGCAGCAAACCGGGACTAGGTATTATTGAGCAGTTCTTC. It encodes CASSKPGLGIIEQFF.

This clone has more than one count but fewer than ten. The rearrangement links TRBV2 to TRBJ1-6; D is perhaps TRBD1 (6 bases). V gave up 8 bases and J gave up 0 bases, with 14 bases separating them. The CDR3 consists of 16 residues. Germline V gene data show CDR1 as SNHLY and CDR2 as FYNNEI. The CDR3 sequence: CASRRQESSYNSPLHF. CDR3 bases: TGTGCCAGCCGAAGACAGGAAAGCTCCTATAATTCACCCCTCCACTTT.

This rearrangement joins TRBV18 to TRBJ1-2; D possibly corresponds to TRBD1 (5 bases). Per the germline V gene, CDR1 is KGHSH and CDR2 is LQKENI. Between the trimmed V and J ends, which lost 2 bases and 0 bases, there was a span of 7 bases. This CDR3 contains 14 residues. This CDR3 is CASSPDSANYGYTF. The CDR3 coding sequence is TGTGCCAGCTCACCAGACAGCGCTAACTATGGCTACACCTTC.

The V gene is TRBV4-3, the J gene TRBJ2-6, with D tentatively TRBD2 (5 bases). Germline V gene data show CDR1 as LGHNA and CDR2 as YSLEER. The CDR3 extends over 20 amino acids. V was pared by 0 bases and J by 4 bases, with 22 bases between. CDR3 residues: CASSQDNQRSATVGANVLTF. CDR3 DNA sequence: TGCGCCAGCAGCCAAGATAACCAGCGGTCAGCGACGGTGGGGGCCAACGTCCTGACTTTC.

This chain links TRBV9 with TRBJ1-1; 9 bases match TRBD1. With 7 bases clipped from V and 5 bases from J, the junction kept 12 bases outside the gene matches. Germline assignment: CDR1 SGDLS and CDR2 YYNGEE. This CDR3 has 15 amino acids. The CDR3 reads CASLGEDRGGTEAFF. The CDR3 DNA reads TGTGCCAGCCTGGGCGAGGACAGGGGCGGGACTGAAGCTTTCTTT.

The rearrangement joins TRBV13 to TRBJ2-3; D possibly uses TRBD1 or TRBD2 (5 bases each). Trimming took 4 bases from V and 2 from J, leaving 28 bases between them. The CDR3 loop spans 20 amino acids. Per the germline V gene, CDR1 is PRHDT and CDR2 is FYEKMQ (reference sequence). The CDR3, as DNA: TGTGCCAGCAGCTCCCATTTCAGGGACGAAATAAGCCAGGCCACAGATACGCAGTATTTT. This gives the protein CASSSHFRDEISQATDTQYF.

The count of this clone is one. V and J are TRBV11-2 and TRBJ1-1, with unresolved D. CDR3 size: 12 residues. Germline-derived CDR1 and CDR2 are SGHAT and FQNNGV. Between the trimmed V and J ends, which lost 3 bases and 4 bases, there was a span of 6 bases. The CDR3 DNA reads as TGTGCCAGCAGCTTGGTTATCACTGAAGCTTTCTTT. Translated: CASSLVITEAFF.

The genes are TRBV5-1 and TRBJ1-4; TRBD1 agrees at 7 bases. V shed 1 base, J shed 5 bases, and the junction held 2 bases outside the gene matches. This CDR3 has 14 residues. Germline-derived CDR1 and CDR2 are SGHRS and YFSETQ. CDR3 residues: CASSLQGDNEKLFF. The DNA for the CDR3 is TGCGCCAGCAGCTTGCAGGGGGACAATGAAAAACTGTTTTTT.

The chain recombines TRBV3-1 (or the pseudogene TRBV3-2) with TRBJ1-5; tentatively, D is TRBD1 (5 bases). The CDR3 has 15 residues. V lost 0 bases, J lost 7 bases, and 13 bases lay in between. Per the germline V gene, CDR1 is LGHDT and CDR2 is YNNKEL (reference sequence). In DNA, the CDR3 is TGTGCCAGCAGCCAAGAGGGCGGGGGGGTCCAGCCCCAGCATTTT. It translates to CASSQEGGGVQPQHF.

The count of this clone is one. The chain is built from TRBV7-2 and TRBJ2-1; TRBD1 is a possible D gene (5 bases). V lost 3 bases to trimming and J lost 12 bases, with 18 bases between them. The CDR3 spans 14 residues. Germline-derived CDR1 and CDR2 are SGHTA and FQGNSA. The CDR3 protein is CASSFRQGAAVQFF. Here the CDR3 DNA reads TGTGCCAGCAGCTTTAGGCAGGGCGCCGCGGTGCAGTTCTTC.

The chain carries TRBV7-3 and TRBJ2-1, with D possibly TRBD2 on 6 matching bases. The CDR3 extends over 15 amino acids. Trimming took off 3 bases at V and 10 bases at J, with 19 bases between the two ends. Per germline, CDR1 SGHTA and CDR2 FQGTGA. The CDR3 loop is CASSLWAGRTGEQFF. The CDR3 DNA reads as TGTGCCAGCAGCTTGTGGGCAGGGAGGACGGGGGAGCAGTTCTTC.

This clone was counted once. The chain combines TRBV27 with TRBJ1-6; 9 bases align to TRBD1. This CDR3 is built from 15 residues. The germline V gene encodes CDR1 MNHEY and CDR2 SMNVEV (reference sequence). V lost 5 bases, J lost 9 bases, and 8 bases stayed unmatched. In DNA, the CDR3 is TGTGCCAGCAGTCCTTGGGGACAGGGAGGTTCACCCCTCCACTTT. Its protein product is CASSPWGQGGSPLHF.

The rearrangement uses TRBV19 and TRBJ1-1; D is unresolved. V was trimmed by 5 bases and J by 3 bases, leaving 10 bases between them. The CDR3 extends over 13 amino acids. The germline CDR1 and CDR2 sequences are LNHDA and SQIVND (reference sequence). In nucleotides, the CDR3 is TGTGCCAGTAGTTCGGGGTTTTACACTGAAGCTTTCTTT. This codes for CASSSGFYTEAFF.

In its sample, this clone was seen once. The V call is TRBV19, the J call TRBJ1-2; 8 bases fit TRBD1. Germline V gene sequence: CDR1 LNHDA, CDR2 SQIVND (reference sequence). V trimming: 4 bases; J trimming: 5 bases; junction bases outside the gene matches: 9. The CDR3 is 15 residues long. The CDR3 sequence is CASSSPGQGGYGYTF. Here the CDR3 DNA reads TGTGCCAGTAGTAGTCCCGGACAGGGAGGGTATGGCTACACCTTC.

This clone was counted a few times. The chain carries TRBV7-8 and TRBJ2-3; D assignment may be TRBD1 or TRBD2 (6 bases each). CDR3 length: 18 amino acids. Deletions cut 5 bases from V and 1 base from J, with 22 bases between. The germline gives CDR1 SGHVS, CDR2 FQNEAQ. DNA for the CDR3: TGTGCCAGCAGCCGTAAAGAGGGGGGCGGGGACGGCACAGATACGCAGTATTTT. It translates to CASSRKEGGGDGTDTQYF. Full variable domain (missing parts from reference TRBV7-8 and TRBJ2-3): GAGVSQSPRYKVAKRGQDVALRCDPISGHVSLFWYQQALGQGPEFLTYFQNEAQLDKSGLPSDRFFAERPEGSVSTLKIQRTQQEDSAVYLCASSRKEGGGDGTDTQYFGPGTRLTVL.